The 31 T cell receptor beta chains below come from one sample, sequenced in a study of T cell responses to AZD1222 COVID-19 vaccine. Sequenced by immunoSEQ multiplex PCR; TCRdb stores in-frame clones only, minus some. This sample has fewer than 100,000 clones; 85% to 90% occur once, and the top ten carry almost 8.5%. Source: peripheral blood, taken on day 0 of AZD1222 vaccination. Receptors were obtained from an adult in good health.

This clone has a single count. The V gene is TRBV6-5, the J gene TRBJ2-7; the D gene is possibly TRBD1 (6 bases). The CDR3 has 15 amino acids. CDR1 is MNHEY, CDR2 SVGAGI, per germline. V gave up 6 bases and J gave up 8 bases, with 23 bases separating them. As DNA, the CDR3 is TGTGCCAGCAGCCTTAAAGAGGGTTCTGGGGGCAAGCAGTACTTC. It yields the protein CASSLKEGSGGKQYF.

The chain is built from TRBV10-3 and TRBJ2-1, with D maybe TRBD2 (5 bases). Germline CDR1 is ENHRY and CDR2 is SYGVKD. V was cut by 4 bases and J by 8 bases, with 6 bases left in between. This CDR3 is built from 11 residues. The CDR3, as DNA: TGTGCCATCAGTGCGCGGGATGAGCAGTTCTTC. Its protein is CAISARDEQFF.

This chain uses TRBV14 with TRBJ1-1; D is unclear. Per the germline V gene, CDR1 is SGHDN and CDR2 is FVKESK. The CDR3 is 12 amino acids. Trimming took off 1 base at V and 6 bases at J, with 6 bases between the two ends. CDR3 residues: CASSQAGSEAFF. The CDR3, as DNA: TGTGCCAGCAGCCAAGCAGGATCTGAAGCTTTCTTT.

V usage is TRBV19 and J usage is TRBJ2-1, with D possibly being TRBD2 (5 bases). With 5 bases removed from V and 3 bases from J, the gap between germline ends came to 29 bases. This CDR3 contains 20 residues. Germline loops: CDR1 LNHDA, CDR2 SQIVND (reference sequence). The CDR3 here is CASSQGPRDIWVLSYNEQFF. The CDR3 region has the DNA TGTGCCAGTAGTCAAGGCCCCCGGGATATATGGGTTCTGAGCTACAATGAGCAGTTCTTC.

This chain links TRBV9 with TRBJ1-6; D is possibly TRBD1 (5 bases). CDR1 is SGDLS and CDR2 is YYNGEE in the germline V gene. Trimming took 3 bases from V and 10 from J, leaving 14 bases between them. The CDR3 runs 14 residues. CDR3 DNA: TGTGCCAGCAGCGCACGGACGGGGGAGTCACCCCTCCACTTT. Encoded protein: CASSARTGESPLHF.

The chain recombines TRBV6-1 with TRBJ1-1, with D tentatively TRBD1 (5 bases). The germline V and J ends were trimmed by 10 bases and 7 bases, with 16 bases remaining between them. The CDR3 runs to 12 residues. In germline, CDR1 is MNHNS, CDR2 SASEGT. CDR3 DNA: TGTGCCACCACCCATAGGGACGGTGAAGCTTTCTTT. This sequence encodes CATTHRDGEAFF.

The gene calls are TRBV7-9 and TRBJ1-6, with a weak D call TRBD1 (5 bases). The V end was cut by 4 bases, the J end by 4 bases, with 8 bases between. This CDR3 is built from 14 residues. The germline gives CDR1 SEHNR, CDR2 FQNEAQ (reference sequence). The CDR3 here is CASSSRQYNSPLHF. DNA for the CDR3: TGTGCCAGCAGCTCTCGACAGTATAATTCACCCCTCCACTTT. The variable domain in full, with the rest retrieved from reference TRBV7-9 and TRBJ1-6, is DTGVSQNPRHKITKRGQNVTFRCDPISEHNRLYWYRQTLGQGPEFLTYFQNEAQLEKSRLLSDRFSAERPKGSFSTLEIQRTEQGDSAMYLCASSSRQYNSPLHFGNGTRLTVT.

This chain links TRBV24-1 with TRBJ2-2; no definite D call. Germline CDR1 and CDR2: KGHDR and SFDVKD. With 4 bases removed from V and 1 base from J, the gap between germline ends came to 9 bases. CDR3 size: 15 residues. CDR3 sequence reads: CATSDRSGNTGELFF. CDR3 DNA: TGTGCCACCAGTGACCGGTCGGGGAACACCGGGGAGCTGTTTTTT.

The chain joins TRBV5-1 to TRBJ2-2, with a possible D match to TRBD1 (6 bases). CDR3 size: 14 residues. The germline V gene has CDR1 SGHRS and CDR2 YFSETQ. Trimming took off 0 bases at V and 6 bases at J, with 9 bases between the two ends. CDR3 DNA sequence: TGCGCCAGCAGCTTGGATGCAGGGGCCGGGGAGCTGTTTTTT. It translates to CASSLDAGAGELFF.

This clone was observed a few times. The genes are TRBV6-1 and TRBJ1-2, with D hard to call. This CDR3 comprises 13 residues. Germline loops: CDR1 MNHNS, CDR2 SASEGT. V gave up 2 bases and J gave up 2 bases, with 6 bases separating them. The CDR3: CASSESQNYGYTF. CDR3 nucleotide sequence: TGTGCCAGCAGTGAAAGTCAGAACTATGGCTACACCTTC.

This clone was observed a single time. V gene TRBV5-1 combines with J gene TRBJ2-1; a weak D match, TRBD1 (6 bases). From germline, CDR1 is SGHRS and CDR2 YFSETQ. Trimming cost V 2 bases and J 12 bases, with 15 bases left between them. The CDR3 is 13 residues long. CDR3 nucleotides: TGCGCCAGCAGCTTAAACAGGGATCTTGGGCAGTTCTTC. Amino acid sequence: CASSLNRDLGQFF.

The CDR3: CASSYSTGTDQPQHF. CDR3 nucleotides: TGTGCCAGCAGTTACTCTACAGGGACAGACCAGCCCCAGCATTTT. The rearrangement links TRBV6-5 to TRBJ1-5; 7 bases are a match to TRBD1. Germline V lookup: CDR1 MNHEY, CDR2 SVGAGI. The CDR3 runs 15 residues. V was pared by 0 bases and J by 7 bases, with 6 bases of the junction left unmatched.

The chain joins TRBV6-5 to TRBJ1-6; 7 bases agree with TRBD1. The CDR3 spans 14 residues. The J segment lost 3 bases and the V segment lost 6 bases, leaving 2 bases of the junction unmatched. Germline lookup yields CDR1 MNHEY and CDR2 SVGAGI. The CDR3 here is CASSRDSYNSPLHF. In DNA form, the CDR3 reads TGTGCCAGCAGCAGGGACAGCTATAATTCACCCCTCCACTTT.

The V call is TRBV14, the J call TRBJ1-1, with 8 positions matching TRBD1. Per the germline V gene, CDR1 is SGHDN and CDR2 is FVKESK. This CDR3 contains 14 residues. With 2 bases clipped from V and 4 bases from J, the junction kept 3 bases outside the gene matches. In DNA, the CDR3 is TGTGCCAGCAGCCAACACGACAGGGGCACTGAAGCTTTCTTT. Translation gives CASSQHDRGTEAFF.

This chain's CDR3 is CSASRRSGTGGPSPLHF. CDR3 nucleotide sequence: TGCAGTGCTAGTAGAAGGTCGGGGACAGGGGGCCCTTCACCCCTCCACTTT. This chain connects TRBV20-1 to TRBJ1-6; 12 bases map to TRBD1. Germline trimming cut 3 bases from V and 9 bases from J; bases unmatched to any gene: 12. The CDR3 covers 17 residues. Germline V lookup: CDR1 DFQATT, CDR2 SNEGSKA (reference sequence).

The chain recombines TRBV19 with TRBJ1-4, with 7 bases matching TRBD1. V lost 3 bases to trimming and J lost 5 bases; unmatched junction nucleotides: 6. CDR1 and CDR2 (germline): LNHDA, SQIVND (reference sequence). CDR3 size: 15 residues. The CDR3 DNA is TGTGCCAGTAGTATCCCCAGGGGGGTAAATGAAAAACTGTTTTTT. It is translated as CASSIPRGVNEKLFF.

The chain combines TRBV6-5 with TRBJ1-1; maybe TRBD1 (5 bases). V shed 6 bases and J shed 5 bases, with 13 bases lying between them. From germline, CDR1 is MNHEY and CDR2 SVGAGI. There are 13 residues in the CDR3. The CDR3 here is CASRTVEETEAFF. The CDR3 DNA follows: TGTGCCAGCAGGACAGTGGAAGAGACTGAAGCTTTCTTT.

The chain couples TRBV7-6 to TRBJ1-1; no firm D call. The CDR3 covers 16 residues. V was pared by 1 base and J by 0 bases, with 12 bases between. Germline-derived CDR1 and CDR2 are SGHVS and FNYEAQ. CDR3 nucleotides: TGTGCCAGCAGCTTAGTTGGGGTCGGGGTGAACACTGAAGCTTTCTTT. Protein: CASSLVGVGVNTEAFF.

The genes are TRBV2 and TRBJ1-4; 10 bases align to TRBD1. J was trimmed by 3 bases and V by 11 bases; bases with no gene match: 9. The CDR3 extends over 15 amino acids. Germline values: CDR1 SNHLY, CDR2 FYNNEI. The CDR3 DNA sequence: TGTGCCGGGGGGGGACAGGGGACCCCTAATGAAAAACTGTTTTTT. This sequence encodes CAGGGQGTPNEKLFF.

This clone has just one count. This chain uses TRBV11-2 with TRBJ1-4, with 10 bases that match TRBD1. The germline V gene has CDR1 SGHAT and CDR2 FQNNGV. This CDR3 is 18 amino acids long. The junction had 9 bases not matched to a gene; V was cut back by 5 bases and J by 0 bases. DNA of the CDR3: TGTGCCAGCAGCCGGGGACAGGGGTTTATTGCAACTAATGAAAAACTGTTTTTT. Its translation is CASSRGQGFIATNEKLFF.

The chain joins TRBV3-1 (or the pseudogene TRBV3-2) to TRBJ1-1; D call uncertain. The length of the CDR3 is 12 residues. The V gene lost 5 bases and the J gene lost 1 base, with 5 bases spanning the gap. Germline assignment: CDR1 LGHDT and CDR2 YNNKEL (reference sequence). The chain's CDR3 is CASSGRNTEAFF. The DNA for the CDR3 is TGTGCCAGCAGCGGGAGGAACACTGAAGCTTTCTTT.

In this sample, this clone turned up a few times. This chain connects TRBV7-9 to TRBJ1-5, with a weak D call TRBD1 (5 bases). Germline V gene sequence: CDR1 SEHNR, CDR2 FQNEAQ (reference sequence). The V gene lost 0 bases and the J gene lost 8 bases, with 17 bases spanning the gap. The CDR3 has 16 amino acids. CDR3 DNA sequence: TGTGCCAGCAGCTTAGCCGCCGGCGGCATGGGGGAGCCCCAGCATTTT. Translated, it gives CASSLAAGGMGEPQHF.

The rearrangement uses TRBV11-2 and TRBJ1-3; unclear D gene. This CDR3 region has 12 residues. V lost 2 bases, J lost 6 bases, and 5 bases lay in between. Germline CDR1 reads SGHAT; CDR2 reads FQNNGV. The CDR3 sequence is CASSLILNTIYF. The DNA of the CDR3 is TGTGCCAGCAGCTTAATTTTAAACACCATATATTTT.

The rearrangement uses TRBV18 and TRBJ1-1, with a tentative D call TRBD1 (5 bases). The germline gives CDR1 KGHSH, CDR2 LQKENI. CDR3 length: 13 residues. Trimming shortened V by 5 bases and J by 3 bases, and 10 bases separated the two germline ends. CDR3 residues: CASSSLTDTEAFF. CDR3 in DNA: TGTGCCAGCTCATCCCTGACAGACACTGAAGCTTTCTTT.

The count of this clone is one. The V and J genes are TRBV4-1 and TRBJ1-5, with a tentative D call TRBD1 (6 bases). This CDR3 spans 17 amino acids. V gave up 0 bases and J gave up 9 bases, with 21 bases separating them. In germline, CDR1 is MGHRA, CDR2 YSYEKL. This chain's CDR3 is CASSQDVRQVGGTPQHF. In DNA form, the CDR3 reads TGCGCCAGCAGCCAAGATGTAAGACAGGTGGGGGGAACGCCCCAGCATTTT.

CDR3 sequence reads: CASSLGFNQPQHF. DNA for the CDR3: TGTGCCAGCAGTTTGGGGTTCAATCAGCCCCAGCATTTT. The genes are TRBV12-3 or TRBV12-4 and TRBJ1-5; D uncertain. This CDR3 comprises 13 residues. V dropped 3 bases and J dropped 3 bases, with 6 bases sitting between them.

CDR3 sequence reads: CATSKTGTGLNSPLHF. The CDR3 coding sequence is TGTGCCACCAGTAAGACCGGGACAGGGCTCAATTCACCCCTCCACTTT. The chain is built from TRBV15 and TRBJ1-6; 9 bases map to TRBD1. The CDR3 consists of 16 residues. Trimming cost V 6 bases and J 7 bases; bases outside gene matches: 10. From germline, CDR1 is LNHNV and CDR2 YYDKDF (reference sequence). The entire variable domain, with the rest obtained from reference TRBV15 and TRBJ1-6, is as follows: DAMVIQNPRYQVTQFGKPVTLSCSQTLNHNVMYWYQQKSSQAPKLLFHYYDKDFNNEADTPDNFQSRRPNTSFCFLDIRSPGLGDTAMYLCATSKTGTGLNSPLHFGNGTRLTVT.

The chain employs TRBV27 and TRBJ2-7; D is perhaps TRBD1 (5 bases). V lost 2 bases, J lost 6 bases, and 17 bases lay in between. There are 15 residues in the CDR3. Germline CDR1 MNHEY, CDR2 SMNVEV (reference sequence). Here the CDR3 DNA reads TGTGCCAGCAGTTTACAGGCAGTCTACACAGGCGAGCAGTACTTC. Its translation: CASSLQAVYTGEQYF.

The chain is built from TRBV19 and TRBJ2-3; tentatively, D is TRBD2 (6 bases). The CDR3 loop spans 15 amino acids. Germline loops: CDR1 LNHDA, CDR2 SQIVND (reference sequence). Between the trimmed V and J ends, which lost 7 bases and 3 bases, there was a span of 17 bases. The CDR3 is CASTVSGGWTDTQYF. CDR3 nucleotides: TGTGCCAGTACCGTGAGTGGGGGGTGGACAGATACGCAGTATTTT.

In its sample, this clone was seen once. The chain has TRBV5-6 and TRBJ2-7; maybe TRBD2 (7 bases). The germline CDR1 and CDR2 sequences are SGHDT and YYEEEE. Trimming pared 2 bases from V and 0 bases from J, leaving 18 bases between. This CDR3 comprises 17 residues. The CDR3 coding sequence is TGTGCCAGCAGCTTTCTGCCGGGGGGCCCGACCTCCTACGAGCAGTACTTC. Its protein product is CASSFLPGGPTSYEQYF.

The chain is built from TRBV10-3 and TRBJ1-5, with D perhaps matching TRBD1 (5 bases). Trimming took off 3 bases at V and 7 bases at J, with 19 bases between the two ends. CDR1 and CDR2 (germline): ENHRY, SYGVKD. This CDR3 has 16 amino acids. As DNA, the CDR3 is TGTGCCATCAGTGATGGACTCCCAGGGTCTAGGCAGCCCCAGCATTTT. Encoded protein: CAISDGLPGSRQPQHF.